This T cell receptor delta chain emerged from a study of γδ T cells in repeated Plasmodium falciparum infection. The CDR3 consists of 29 residues. CDR1 is TVYSNPD and CDR2 is GDNSRS in the germline V gene (reference sequence). Trimming cost V 3 bases and J 2 bases; bases outside gene matches: 42. TRG and TRD sequences were obtained from every sorted gammadelta sample. TCRdb fed the multiplex PCR reads into CATT to redo clone calling. The profile shows about 51,000 delta-chain clones, roughly 1.9% of them singletons. Gammadelta T cells were flow-sorted from PBMC into Vgamma9/Vdelta2+ and Vdelta2-negative populations for bulk analysis. Of note for this clone: Its antigen is unknown. The TCRdb record carries a much larger clone's protein, which differs from this DNA's translation at residue 5; a read error is the likely cause, and the protein listed here is the DNA translation.

Findings of the study overall: Malian children's Vdelta2-negative repertoires appeared more expanded and less diverse than Australians'.

V usage is TRDV3 and J usage is TRDJ3; TRDD3 matches at 11 bases. The J gene was not available in TCRdb and was assigned here by matching the DNA to germline segments. The source of this sequence is a pool of human donors (malaria-infected and uninfected, not separated). Material for sequencing was gamma-delta T cells from blood. The CDR3 region is CAFPMPSYPRSANYWGIIVGAWDTRQMFF. The DNA for the CDR3 is TGTGCCTTCCCCATGCCTTCCTACCCCAGATCCGCCAATTACTGGGGGATAATCGTCGGGGCCTGGGACACCCGACAGATGTTTTTC.